This T cell receptor beta chain was obtained from a study of OX40 agonist ivuxolimab in advanced cancers. Blood specimens came from baseline, cycle 4 day 1, and cycle 7 day 1. As concerns this clone: Its matching antigen is unknown.

Whole-study results and caveats: Mean expanded clone counts were higher in CD8+ than CD4+ T cells.

The junction had 9 bases not matched to a gene; V was cut back by 3 bases and J by 1 base. Germline V gene lookup returns CDR1 SGHNT and CDR2 YYREEE (reference sequence). This CDR3 has 17 amino acids. The method was immunoSEQ multiplex PCR; TCRdb's version includes in-frame clones alone and lacks a portion of them. This sample has about 55,000 clones, with roughly 86% found just once. The rearrangement joins TRBV5-4 to TRBJ1-1; 10 bases agree with TRBD1. The clonotype originates from an adult with an advanced solid tumor such as melanoma, head and neck, liver or kidney cancer. The sample in question was CD4+ or CD8+ T cells sorted from blood, obtained in a trial of the OX40 agonist ivuxolimab. The CDR3 loop is CASSSGQGSRWNTEAFF. Written as DNA, the CDR3 is TGTGCCAGCAGCTCGGGACAGGGGTCCAGGTGGAACACTGAAGCTTTCTTT.